Below are 6 T cell receptor beta chains sequenced from a single sample in a study of early T cells in non-severe SARS-CoV-2 infection. A single record per CDR3 protein comes from TCRdb applying MiXCR to the 5' RACE reads. The table lists some 67,000 distinct CDR3 sequences, 9% to 10% of them singletons, with roughly 16% in the top ten. Source: whole blood, taken at baseline. The source is an adult who was a healthcare worker with PCR-confirmed SARS-CoV-2 infection or an uninfected control (not recorded which).

This clonotype was seen many times. J is TRBJ1-1 and V is TRBV12-3 or TRBV12-4; D gene uncertain. V lost 11 bases, J lost 8 bases, and 15 bases lay in between. The CDR3 has 11 amino acids. The CDR3 reads CASGPNREAFF. The CDR3 nucleotides read TGTGCCTCTGGACCCAACCGAGAAGCTTTCTTT.

CDR3 protein: CASREGPAAGYTF. In nucleotides, the CDR3 is TGTGCCAGCAGAGAAGGACCCGCAGCGGGCTACACCTTC. The rearrangement uses TRBV6-2 or TRBV6-3 and TRBJ1-2; D not certain. Trimming cost V 6 bases and J 8 bases, with 16 bases left between them. The CDR3 sequence is 13 residues long. The germline CDR1 and CDR2 sequences are MNHEY and SVGEGT.

The chain recombines TRBV5-5 with TRBJ2-1, with no clear D. Trimming left V 1 base short and J 2 bases short, with 7 bases between. The length of the CDR3 is 14 residues. Germline V gene lookup returns CDR1 SGHKS and CDR2 YYEKEE (reference sequence). CDR3 in DNA: TGTGCCAGCAGCTTGTCCGGAGCCTACAATGAGCAGTTCTTC. It codes for CASSLSGAYNEQFF.

Only a few counts were recorded for this clonotype. The V and J genes are TRBV9 and TRBJ1-1, with 10 bases identical to TRBD1. The ends lost 0 bases at V and 2 bases at J; junction bases unmatched: 7. The CDR3 runs 17 residues. Looked up from germline, CDR1 is SGDLS and CDR2 is YYNGEE. This chain's CDR3 is CASSVDPRTGGNTEAFF. DNA of the CDR3: TGTGCCAGCAGCGTAGATCCCCGGACAGGGGGAAACACTGAAGCTTTCTTT.

Points on this clonotype: Because it lacks the conserved phenylalanine or tryptophan at the end, this CDR3 is likely a read error. The chain has TRBV7-9 and TRBJ1-1; no firm D call. This CDR3 comprises 17 residues. Germline CDR1 reads SEHNR; CDR2 reads FQNEAQ (reference sequence). Deletions cut 2 bases from V and 1 base from J, with 17 bases between. The CDR3 region is CASSLSGRSETNTEAFL. The CDR3 nucleotides read TGTGCCAGCAGCTTAAGTGGGCGGTCGGAAACGAACACTGAAGCTTTCCTT.

V gene TRBV7-3 combines with J gene TRBJ2-1; weak D call: TRBD2 (6 bases). V was shortened by 2 bases and J by 5 bases, with 13 bases between the two germline ends. CDR3 size: 15 residues. CDR1 and CDR2 (germline): SGHTA, FQGTGA. CDR3 bases: TGTGCCAGCAGCTTACTAGCGCCAGATAACAATGAGCAGTTCTTC. This encodes CASSLLAPDNNEQFF.